These 12 T cell receptor beta chains were all obtained from the same sample, sequenced in a study of technical replicates of blood from a few donors. Here immunoSEQ multiplex PCR was the method, and the copy in TCRdb shows in-frame clones only, minus some. The sample consists of roughly 64,000 clones, 75% to 90% of them appearing once. Sequencing used PBMCs. The receptors were sampled from a human donor in good health. Some clones in this sample may be carry-over from other donors' samples.

This chain connects TRBV29-1 to TRBJ1-2, with D perhaps TRBD1 (5 bases). The germline V gene has CDR1 SQVTM and CDR2 ANQGSEA. Trimming took off 5 bases at V and 1 base at J, with 11 bases between the two ends. The CDR3 contains 13 residues. CDR3 in amino acids: CSVMQGGNYGYTF. The CDR3 DNA reads as TGCAGCGTTATGCAGGGAGGTAACTATGGCTACACCTTC.

V is TRBV5-4 and J is TRBJ2-2, with D possibly TRBD2 on 6 matching bases. Looked up from germline, CDR1 is SGHNT and CDR2 is YYREEE (reference sequence). Trimming left V 2 bases short and J 5 bases short, with 25 bases between. The CDR3 consists of 19 residues. The CDR3 sequence is CASSFGGIATRRGTGELFF. CDR3 DNA: TGTGCCAGCAGCTTTGGAGGGATTGCTACTAGGCGCGGGACCGGGGAGCTGTTTTTT.

This chain uses TRBV7-2 with TRBJ2-3; 7 bases are a match to TRBD2. The germline V gene encodes CDR1 SGHTA and CDR2 FQGNSA. The length of the CDR3 is 16 residues. J was trimmed by 0 bases and V by 3 bases; bases with no gene match: 6. The chain's CDR3 is CASSLLAVLSTDTQYF. The CDR3 coding sequence is TGTGCCAGCAGCTTGCTAGCGGTCCTTAGCACAGATACGCAGTATTTT.

This clone came up once. The genes are TRBV19 and TRBJ2-7; 10 bases match TRBD1. The V gene's germline CDR1 is LNHDA and CDR2 SQIVND (reference sequence). V lost 6 bases to trimming and J lost 1 base; unmatched junction nucleotides: 6. The CDR3 has 15 residues. The CDR3 spells CASRRGQGNSYEQYF. CDR3 in DNA: TGTGCCAGTAGGAGGGGACAGGGGAATTCCTACGAGCAGTACTTC.

This clone was observed a few times. This chain joins TRBV2 and TRBJ1-5; possible D gene TRBD1, 6 bases. Germline CDR1 is SNHLY and CDR2 is FYNNEI. CDR3 length: 14 amino acids. The V and J ends lost 4 bases and 1 base respectively, with 8 bases between them. The CDR3 DNA reads as TGTGCCAGCAGTGTTCAGGGGAGCAATCAGCCCCAGCATTTT. It codes for CASSVQGSNQPQHF.

This sequence joins TRBV25-1 and TRBJ2-6, with a possible D match to TRBD2 (5 bases). Trimming took off 2 bases at V and 0 bases at J, with 11 bases between the two ends. The V gene's germline CDR1 is MGHDK and CDR2 SYGVNS. The CDR3 runs to 17 residues. The CDR3 sequence: CASSETGFSSGANVLTF. CDR3 nucleotide sequence: TGTGCCAGCAGTGAAACGGGATTCAGCTCTGGGGCCAACGTCCTGACTTTC.

The chain carries TRBV6-6 and TRBJ2-3, with 9 bases matching TRBD2. This CDR3 spans 16 amino acids. The V segment lost 0 bases and the J segment 3 bases; nucleotides outside the gene matches: 4. Germline V gene lookup returns CDR1 MNHNY and CDR2 SVGAGI (reference sequence). CDR3 in DNA: TGTGCCAGCAGTTACTCCCCGGGACTAGCTACAGATACGCAGTATTTT. Protein product: CASSYSPGLATDTQYF.

The gene calls are TRBV4-3 and TRBJ2-1; TRBD1 matches at 7 bases. The V segment lost 1 base and the J segment 0 bases; nucleotides outside the gene matches: 3. The germline CDR1 and CDR2 sequences are LGHNA and YSLEER. This CDR3 spans 16 amino acids. The CDR3: CASSQGQGNSYNEQFF. In nucleotides, the CDR3 is TGCGCCAGCAGCCAAGGACAGGGAAACTCCTACAATGAGCAGTTCTTC.

The chain carries TRBV4-2 and TRBJ1-3; TRBD1 is a possible D gene (6 bases). V gave up 0 bases and J gave up 3 bases, with 15 bases separating them. This CDR3 contains 17 residues. Germline CDR1 and CDR2: LGHNA and YNFKEQ. CDR3 region: CASSQEAGQSYGNTIYF. CDR3 DNA sequence: TGTGCCAGCAGCCAAGAAGCAGGACAGAGCTATGGAAACACCATATATTTT.

V usage is TRBV11-1 and J usage is TRBJ2-7; 10 bases line up with TRBD2. CDR3 length: 13 amino acids. The V segment lost 6 bases and the J segment 7 bases; nucleotides outside the gene matches: 6. Germline V gene sequence: CDR1 SGHAT, CDR2 FQDESV (reference sequence). The CDR3 region is CASRLAGNGEQYF. The DNA of the CDR3 is TGTGCCAGCAGACTAGCGGGGAATGGTGAGCAGTACTTC.

The rearrangement uses TRBV6-5 and TRBJ1-3, with D maybe TRBD1 (5 bases). V was clipped by 5 bases and J by 10 bases, with 15 bases between them. Germline V gene data show CDR1 as MNHEY and CDR2 as SVGAGI. This CDR3 comprises 13 residues. CDR3 residues: CASSRDEGRTIYF. The CDR3 nucleotides read TGTGCCAGCAGTAGGGACGAGGGGAGGACCATATATTTT.

This clone showed up just once. The CDR3 nucleotides are TGTGCCAGCAGCCAGCGACAGGGCGTTTATTTGCCCCTCCACTTT. Amino acid sequence: CASSQRQGVYLPLHF. V is TRBV7-2 and J is TRBJ1-6; TRBD1 matches 7 bases. Germline V CDR1 and CDR2: SGHTA, FQGNSA. This CDR3 spans 15 amino acids. V shed 5 bases, J shed 13 bases, and the junction held 14 bases outside the gene matches.